A single T cell receptor (beta chain) is shown here with its context. Germline loops: CDR1 KGHSH, CDR2 LQKENI. The CDR3 totals 14 residues. V lost 2 bases, J lost 2 bases, and 8 bases lay in between. Libraries were prepared by immunoSEQ multiplex PCR; TCRdb keeps only in-frame clonotypes and omits some of them. The repertoire holds 60,000 or so clones, roughly 90% seen once, with about 5% in the top ten. The data derive from a study of OX40 agonist ivuxolimab in advanced cancers. Overall study context: Mean age 60 years, range about 20 to 79; nearly 85% male. Three individuals attained partial responses, comprising one hepatocellular carcinoma case and two cutaneous melanoma cases.

J is TRBJ2-3 and V is TRBV18; D gene unclear. The TCR was taken from an adult with an advanced solid tumor such as melanoma, head and neck, liver or kidney cancer. Sample: CD4+ or CD8+ T cells sorted from blood, taken in a trial of the OX40 agonist ivuxolimab. The CDR3: CASSPSLSTDTQYF. In DNA, the CDR3 is TGTGCCAGCTCACCATCGTTGTCCACAGATACGCAGTATTTT.